The rows below give T cell receptor beta chains drawn from one sample of a study of identical twins. TCRdb fed the 5' RACE reads into MiXCR, producing one record per CDR3 protein. The sample holds 1.5 million to 2 million distinct CDR3 sequences, about 31% seen once. Sequencing used cord blood. These receptors originate from a newborn girl in good health. The conserved cysteine and the conserved F or W are not part of the CDR3 here. A D gene is named only where the DNA matches it firmly.

>TRBV14|-
ASSQVSKNTQY
>TRBV5-1|-
ASSYVGGYQETQY
>TRBV20-1|TRBD2
SARDTGLAGGEAQY
>TRBV18|-
AGSPYNQPQH
>TRBV6-5|TRBD1
ASSLRGSEQY
>TRBV3-1|-
ASSQVGIAPLNEQF
>TRBV3-1|TRBD2
ASRLGGSSYNEQF
>TRBV12-3/TRBV12-4|-
ASNIRYISVMNTEAF
>TRBV25-1|-
ASSGRFPYNEQF
>TRBV4-1|-
ASSQDGAIYEQY